This T cell receptor beta chain was obtained from a study of blood T cell repertoires in COVID-19. Study overall: Whether acute or convalescent, the COVID-19 samples came from the United States, Italy and Spain. Sources were T cells, B-cell-depleted T cells, or PBMCs; the material itself was cDNA or gDNA.

Under the authors' procedure: How many nucleated cells were present was estimated from reference gene primer amplification. Assay: immunoSEQ multiplex PCR; the TCRdb copy retains only in-frame clones and omits some. Clone size and V and J calls were adopted from that table, with D and trimming inferred from the DNA. The table includes roughly 130,000 clones, approximately 89% detected once. A single count supports this clone. One end of the junction fails to match germline, which may point to a read error. Germline V gene sequence: CDR1 LNHDA, CDR2 SQIVND (reference sequence). This CDR3 comprises 13 residues.

This chain joins TRBV19 and TRBJ1-2; TRBD1 agrees at 8 bases. This TCR was recovered from a woman aged 55-70 years with acute or convalescent COVID-19. The material sequenced was peripheral blood. The CDR3 is CASSKGPDRGFTF. The CDR3, as DNA: TGTGCCAGTAGTAAGGGGCCCGACAGGGGCTTCACCTTC.